The rows below give T cell receptor beta chains drawn from one sample of a study of blood T cell repertoires in COVID-19. This table comes from immunoSEQ multiplex PCR, and its TCRdb copy is limited to in-frame clones, with some not included. Of some 240,000 clones detected, approximately 84% appear once; the ten largest clones hold 3.4%. The sequenced sample consisted of PBMCs or T cells enriched from blood (not recorded which). The receptors were gathered from a man between 50 and 59 years old who had recovered from COVID-19. Each CDR3 is given with its conserved first and last residue. Fields, in order: J gene, D gene, V gene, clone size, CDR3 DNA, CDR3 protein. A D gene is named only where the DNA matches it firmly. Size values are once, few and many counts, or a class for expanded clones, and some rows have none.

>TRBJ2-5|-|TRBV28|-
TGTGCCAGCGGGACACCACGCTACCAAGAGACCCAGTACTTC
CASGTPRYQETQYF
>TRBJ1-2|TRBD1|TRBV7-8|once
TGTGCCAGCAGCTTGGACAGGGTTCCCAACTATGGCTACACCTTC
CASSLDRVPNYGYTF
>TRBJ2-7|-|TRBV12-3/TRBV12-4|-
TGTGCCAGCAGTTTGGCGCGGGGAGAGCAGTACTTC
CASSLARGEQYF
>TRBJ1-2|-|TRBV19|few
TGTGCCAGCCACCTTAGGGGGTCTGGCTACACCTTC
CASHLRGSGYTF
>TRBJ1-6|-|TRBV6-5|-
TGTGCCATTTACGGGAGGAACTCACCCCTCCACTTT
CAIYGRNSPLHF
>TRBJ2-1|TRBD1|TRBV10-1|-
TGCGCCAGCAGTGACGAGACAGGGGTAGGGAACAATGAGCAGTTCTTC
CASSDETGVGNNEQFF
>TRBJ1-5|-|TRBV10-3|-
TGTGCCATCAGTGAGGAAAAACTCGGGCCCCAGCATTTT
CAISEEKLGPQHF
>TRBJ2-2|-|TRBV7-8|-
TGTGCCAGCAGCTCCTTCGCCGGTTTCGGCACCGGGGAGCTGTTTTTT
CASSSFAGFGTGELFF
>TRBJ2-7|TRBD1|TRBV6-5|-
TGTGCCAGCAGTTACGTGACAGGGGCAACCTACGAGCAGTACTTC
CASSYVTGATYEQYF
>TRBJ2-5|TRBD1|TRBV5-4|-
TGTGCCAGCAGCACCCGGGACAGGTACCAAGAGACCCAGTACTTC
CASSTRDRYQETQYF
>TRBJ1-2|TRBD1|TRBV9|-
TGTGCCAGCAGCGTCTACAGGGGCGCCGGCGGCTACACCTTC
CASSVYRGAGGYTF
>TRBJ2-1|TRBD1|TRBV7-9|-
TGTGCCAGCAGCCCTTACAGGGGCGATGAGCAGTTCTTC
CASSPYRGDEQFF
>TRBJ2-1|TRBD2|TRBV9|-
TGTGCCAGCAGCGTAGTGGGAGCGGGGGGGCTAGGTGAGCAGTTCTTC
CASSVVGAGGLGEQFF
>TRBJ1-3|-|TRBV12-5|-
TGTGCTAGTGGTTTGGGAGGGTTGAACACCATATATTTT
CASGLGGLNTIYF
>TRBJ1-1|TRBD1|TRBV10-1|once
TGCGCCAGCAGCAGACAGGGGGGTACTGAAGCTTTCTTT
CASSRQGGTEAFF
>TRBJ1-3|TRBD1|TRBV5-5|-
TGTGCCAGCAGCCTCAATACAGGGGCTGGAAACACCATATATTTT
CASSLNTGAGNTIYF
>TRBJ1-3|TRBD1|TRBV14|-
TGTGCCAGCAGCAGGGGACAGGAGGGCGACACCATATATTTT
CASSRGQEGDTIYF
>TRBJ1-1|-|TRBV1|-
TGCACCAGCAGCGTACCAGGGGGAATAACGAGTCGCACTGAAGCTTTCTTT
CTSSVPGGITSRTEAFF
>TRBJ2-2|-|TRBV7-2|-
TGTGCCAGCTCATACAGCACCGGGGAGCTGTTTTTT
CASSYSTGELFF
>TRBJ2-7|-|TRBV27|-
TGTGCCATCCGGGAACGGGAGAGCTCCTACGAGCAGTACTTC
CAIRERESSYEQYF
>TRBJ1-2|-|TRBV5-6|-
TGTGCCAGCAGCTTGGAGAGGGAATCTGGCTACACCTTC
CASSLERESGYTF
>TRBJ2-7|-|TRBV7-9|-
TGTGCCAGCAGCTTAGGGCCCCTAGGGGCCACGGACGAGCAGTACTTC
CASSLGPLGATDEQYF
>TRBJ2-1|-|TRBV19|-
TGTGCCAGTAACGAGCGGAAGAATTACAATGAGCAGTTCTTC
CASNERKNYNEQFF
>TRBJ2-5|-|TRBV7-9|-
TGTGCCAGCAGCTTAGAACTCCTATTGGGGACTCAAGAGACCCAGTACTTC
CASSLELLLGTQETQYF
>TRBJ2-3|-|TRBV9|-
TGTGCCAGCAGCGTACTCGGAGATACGCAGTATTTT
CASSVLGDTQYF
>TRBJ2-2|-|TRBV3-1/TRBV3-2|-
TGTGCCAGCAGCCCCCACCCGGCAGGGGCCTTGACCGGGGAGCTGTTTTTT
CASSPHPAGALTGELFF
>TRBJ2-2|-|TRBV4-1|-
TGCGCCAGCAGCCAATCAGGACTGGGGTCAACGAACACCGGGGAGCTGTTTTTT
CASSQSGLGSTNTGELFF
>TRBJ1-1|-|TRBV19|-
TGTGCCAGTAGTTCTCAGGGTGCCATGAACACTGAAGCTTTCTTT
CASSSQGAMNTEAFF
>TRBJ1-5|-|TRBV5-6|-
TGTGCCAGCAGCTTGCGAGGGCTGGGTCAGCCCCAGCATTTT
CASSLRGLGQPQHF
>TRBJ1-6|TRBD1|TRBV7-9|-
TGTGCCAGCAGCCTTACGGGCACAGGGGGCGGGTCACCCCTCCACTTT
CASSLTGTGGGSPLHF
>TRBJ2-6|TRBD1|TRBV28|many
TGTGCCAGCAGTTTATTGTCCTTACCGAGGGGGCAAATCGACTCTGGGGCCAACGTCCTGACTTTC
CASSLLSLPRGQIDSGANVLTF
>TRBJ1-2|TRBD1|TRBV6-4|-
TGTGCCAGCAGTCCGGGACAGGTCGGCTATGGCTACACCTTC
CASSPGQVGYGYTF
>TRBJ1-1|-|TRBV7-9|-
TGTGCCAGCAGCTTGAGCGGGGGGGACACTGAAGCTTTCTTT
CASSLSGGDTEAFF
>TRBJ1-2|TRBD1|TRBV6-5|-
TGTGCCAGCAGAAGAGGGGGCGCCAGGGAAAACACCTTC
CASRRGGARENTF
>TRBJ1-3|-|TRBV16|-
TGTGCCAGCAGTCCAATAGACGGAGTCTCTGGAAACACCATATATTTT
CASSPIDGVSGNTIYF
>TRBJ1-4|-|TRBV4-3|once
TGCGCCAGCAGCCAAGAATTAAATCGAGGGTCCAGAGAAAAACTGTTTTTT
CASSQELNRGSREKLFF
>TRBJ2-5|TRBD1|TRBV10-2|-
TGCGCCAGTAGGACAGGGTGGGAGACCCAGTACTTC
CASRTGWETQYF
>TRBJ2-7|-|TRBV5-1|-
TGCGCCAGCAGCTTTTTCGGACAGAGCTCCTACGAGCAGTACTTC
CASSFFGQSSYEQYF
>TRBJ1-3|-|TRBV11-2|-
TGTGCCAGCAGCCCCAACAGGGCGACCTCTGGAAACACCATATATTTT
CASSPNRATSGNTIYF
>TRBJ2-3|TRBD2|TRBV24-1|-
TGTGCCACCAGTGACTTCACTAGCGGGACTTCACATACGCAGTATTTT
CATSDFTSGTSHTQYF
>TRBJ2-3|-|TRBV5-6|-
TGTGCCAGCAGCTTGAGGTTTGCAGGTAATACAGATACGCAGTATTTT
CASSLRFAGNTDTQYF
>TRBJ1-2|-|TRBV4-1|-
TGCGCCAGCAGCCCCCCAGGGCAGTCTCCTGGCTACACCTTC
CASSPPGQSPGYTF
>TRBJ1-5|-|TRBV19|-
TGTGCCAGTACCTCCCTAGCAATCGGGATAATTCATAGCAATCAGCCCCAGCATTTT
CASTSLAIGIIHSNQPQHF
>TRBJ1-3|TRBD1|TRBV7-9|-
TGTGCCAGCAGCTTACTCGAGGGACAGGGCAGCTCTGGAAACACCATATATTTT
CASSLLEGQGSSGNTIYF
>TRBJ2-2|TRBD2|TRBV5-1|once
TGCGCCAGCACCCCTTTTGGCATAGCGGGGCCGAACACCGGGGAGCTGTTTTTT
CASTPFGIAGPNTGELFF
>TRBJ2-7|-|TRBV20-1|-
TGCAGTGCTAAGCGGCAGTACGAGCAGTACTTC
CSAKRQYEQYF
>TRBJ2-3|TRBD2|TRBV5-1|-
TGCGCCAGCAGCGACGGACTAGCGGGGGCCCTCACAGATACGCAGTATTTT
CASSDGLAGALTDTQYF
>TRBJ1-5|-|TRBV6-2/TRBV6-3|-
TGTGCCAGCAGTTACTCCGGCGGATTCAATCAGCCCCAGCATTTT
CASSYSGGFNQPQHF
>TRBJ1-2|-|TRBV29-1|-
TGCAGCGTGGACAGTTATTATGGCTACACCTTC
CSVDSYYGYTF
>TRBJ2-1|TRBD2|TRBV24-1|-
TGTGCCACGGGGGGGGGAAGGTCCTACAATGAGCAGTTCTTC
CATGGGRSYNEQFF
>TRBJ1-1|-|TRBV3-1/TRBV3-2|-
TGTGCCAGCAGCCAAGAGATTCGCGCGGGAAGCACTGAAGCTTTCTTT
CASSQEIRAGSTEAFF
>TRBJ1-1|-|TRBV28|few
TGTGCCAGCAGATCTCTTACTGTAGCTTTCTTT
CASRSLTVAFF
>TRBJ1-3|-|TRBV3-1/TRBV3-2|-
TGTGCCAGCAGCTTCCAGTCCTCTGGAAACACCATATATTTT
CASSFQSSGNTIYF
>TRBJ2-3|-|TRBV5-1|-
TGCGCCAGCAGGTCAAGCACAGATACGCAGTATTTT
CASRSSTDTQYF
>TRBJ2-1|-|TRBV7-8|-
TGTGCCAGCAGCGTCTACTGGAGCTCCTACAATGAGCAGTTCTTC
CASSVYWSSYNEQFF
>TRBJ1-5|TRBD1|TRBV7-2|-
TGTGCCAGCAGCTTAGGTCGGCTCGACAGGGCCAATCAGCCCCAGCATTTT
CASSLGRLDRANQPQHF
>TRBJ1-6|TRBD1|TRBV28|-
TGTGCCAGCAGTCCTCAATACGGACAGGGATCACCCCTCCACTTT
CASSPQYGQGSPLHF
>TRBJ2-5|TRBD1|TRBV5-1|-
TGCGCCAGCAGCTCGGGACAGAAACAAGAGACCCAGTACTTC
CASSSGQKQETQYF
>TRBJ1-2|TRBD1|TRBV29-1|-
TGCAGCGTTGGGTCGGACAGGGGTTACGGCTACACCTTC
CSVGSDRGYGYTF
>TRBJ2-5|-|TRBV7-9|-
TGTGCCAGCAGCTTAATGGCTGAGACCCAGTACTTC
CASSLMAETQYF